Listed below are T cell receptor beta chains from one sample, sequenced in a study of blood T cells in healthy people across ages. TCRdb re-called the 5' RACE reads with MiXCR, one entry per CDR3 protein. The sample has some 1.5 million distinct CDR3 sequences, roughly 43% seen once. The sequencing sample was made of blood. The source of these receptors is a woman under 30 in good health. Both conserved end residues are part of each CDR3. Each record gives: V gene, clone size, D gene, CDR3 length, J gene, CDR3 DNA, CDR3 protein. D genes are given only for firm matches. Only some rows state a clone size, as once, few, many or a class for expanded clones.

V: TRBV18; size: few; D: TRBD1; length: 16; J: TRBJ2-7; DNA: TGTGCCAGCTCAACAGCGGGACAGGGAAGCGTTTACGAGCAGTACTTC; CDR3: CASSTAGQGSVYEQYF
V: TRBV29-1; size: .; D: .; length: 13; J: TRBJ1-2; DNA: TGCAGCGTTGAACCAAATGCGGCCTATGGCTACACCTTC; CDR3: CSVEPNAAYGYTF
V: TRBV12-3/TRBV12-4; size: .; D: .; length: 15; J: TRBJ1-1; DNA: TGTGCCAGCAGTTTATCCGACACCGGGAACACTGAAGCTTTCTTT; CDR3: CASSLSDTGNTEAFF
V: TRBV20-1; size: few; D: .; length: 15; J: TRBJ2-5; DNA: TGCAGTGCCCATCGACCCCGATCAGCGGAAGAGACCCAGTACTTC; CDR3: CSAHRPRSAEETQYF
V: TRBV11-2; size: .; D: .; length: 18; J: TRBJ2-1; DNA: TGTGCCAGCAGCTTAGATGTATTAGCCTCATACCTATACAATGAGCAGTTCTTC; CDR3: CASSLDVLASYLYNEQFF
V: TRBV20-1; size: once; D: TRBD1; length: 15; J: TRBJ2-3; DNA: TGCAGTGCTACCCGGGACAGGGGCAGTACAGATACGCAGTATTTT; CDR3: CSATRDRGSTDTQYF
V: TRBV29-1; size: .; D: TRBD1; length: 14; J: TRBJ2-7; DNA: TGCAGCGTTGGGCCTCGGGACAGGAGATACGAGCAGTACTTC; CDR3: CSVGPRDRRYEQYF
V: TRBV20-1; size: once; D: .; length: 13; J: TRBJ2-5; DNA: TGCAGTGCTAGAGATGCGCCCGAAGAGACCCAGTACTTC; CDR3: CSARDAPEETQYF
V: TRBV2; size: .; D: TRBD2; length: 16; J: TRBJ2-1; DNA: TGTGCCAGCCTTAAACCGACTAGCGGGAGCTTTAATGAGCAGTTCTTC; CDR3: CASLKPTSGSFNEQFF
V: TRBV4-2; size: .; D: TRBD2; length: 14; J: TRBJ2-7; DNA: TGTGCCAGCAGCCCCTCGGGACTAGCAGGAGAGCAGTACTTC; CDR3: CASSPSGLAGEQYF
V: TRBV4-1; size: .; D: .; length: 19; J: TRBJ2-5; DNA: TGCGCCAGCAGCCAAGGTTTAGGAGTTTTAGGGGGATTGCAAGAGACCCAGTACTTC; CDR3: CASSQGLGVLGGLQETQYF
V: TRBV6-2/TRBV6-3; size: .; D: .; length: 15; J: TRBJ2-7; DNA: TGTGCCAGCAGTTACTCGAGGGTGGTTGATTACGAGCAGTACTTC; CDR3: CASSYSRVVDYEQYF
V: TRBV12-3/TRBV12-4; size: .; D: .; length: 13; J: TRBJ1-2; DNA: TGTGCCAGCACCTTGGGAGGGGTTCTTGGCTACACCTTC; CDR3: CASTLGGVLGYTF
V: TRBV29-1; size: few; D: TRBD2; length: 15; J: TRBJ2-1; DNA: TGCAGCGTTGCTCTCAGACTAGCGGAATACAATGAGCAGTTCTTC; CDR3: CSVALRLAEYNEQFF
V: TRBV20-1; size: few; D: .; length: 13; J: TRBJ1-5; DNA: TGCAGTGGCAGTCGGGGGTTAAATCAGCCCCAGCATTTT; CDR3: CSGSRGLNQPQHF
V: TRBV5-1; size: few; D: .; length: 15; J: TRBJ2-3; DNA: TGCGCCAGCAGCTTGAGCGCAGGGTTCACAGATACGCAGTATTTT; CDR3: CASSLSAGFTDTQYF
V: TRBV20-1; size: .; D: TRBD1; length: 15; J: TRBJ1-5; DNA: TGCAGTGCTAGGGGACAGAGGCTGAGCAATCAGCCCCAGCATTTT; CDR3: CSARGQRLSNQPQHF
V: TRBV11-2; size: .; D: .; length: 16; J: TRBJ2-1; DNA: TGTGCCAGCAGCTTCGGGGGGCCCTACTCCTACAATGAGCAGTTCTTC; CDR3: CASSFGGPYSYNEQFF
V: TRBV11-2; size: .; D: TRBD2; length: 17; J: TRBJ2-1; DNA: TGTGCCAGCAGCCCACAGCTCACTAGCGGGAGTATCAATGAGCAGTTCTTC; CDR3: CASSPQLTSGSINEQFF
V: TRBV5-1; size: .; D: TRBD1; length: 15; J: TRBJ2-7; DNA: TGCGCCAGCAGAAAACCGGGACAGGCTTCCTACGAGCAGTACTTC; CDR3: CASRKPGQASYEQYF
V: TRBV7-6; size: .; D: TRBD2; length: 16; J: TRBJ2-5; DNA: TGTGCCAGCAGCTCCTATAGCGGGAGTGGCTACAATGAGCAGTACTTC; CDR3: CASSSYSGSGYNEQYF
V: TRBV7-8; size: .; D: .; length: 16; J: TRBJ1-5; DNA: TGTGCCAGCAGCTCCTGGACGGCTGATAGCAATCAGCCCCAGCATTTT; CDR3: CASSSWTADSNQPQHF
V: TRBV9; size: few; D: TRBD2; length: 15; J: TRBJ2-2; DNA: TGTGCCAGCAGTGAGGGACCCGGGGGGACCGGGGAGCTGTTTTTT; CDR3: CASSEGPGGTGELFF
V: TRBV3-1; size: few; D: TRBD1; length: 18; J: TRBJ2-7; DNA: TGTGCCAGCAGCCCCCCGGGACAGGGGGCTGGGGACTACTACGAGCAGTACTTC; CDR3: CASSPPGQGAGDYYEQYF
V: TRBV6-5; size: few; D: .; length: 18; J: TRBJ2-7; DNA: TGTGCCAGCAGTTACTCGTCGGACAGAACGGGTGGTTGGTACGAGCAGTACTTC; CDR3: CASSYSSDRTGGWYEQYF
V: TRBV18; size: once; D: .; length: 15; J: TRBJ1-1; DNA: TGTGCCAGCTCACCACCTGAGGGGCCAGGCACTGAAGCTTTCTTT; CDR3: CASSPPEGPGTEAFF
V: TRBV6-2/TRBV6-3; size: .; D: .; length: 12; J: TRBJ2-5; DNA: TGTGCCAGCCACAGATCACAAGAGACCCAGTACTTC; CDR3: CASHRSQETQYF
V: TRBV18; size: few; D: .; length: 16; J: TRBJ2-1; DNA: TGTGCCAGCTCACGGGCAGATCCAAACTCCTACAATGAGCAGTTCTTC; CDR3: CASSRADPNSYNEQFF
V: TRBV7-2; size: once; D: TRBD2; length: 17; J: TRBJ2-3; DNA: TGTGCCAGCAGCTTAGTCCGACTAGCGGGGTACACAGATACGCAGTATTTT; CDR3: CASSLVRLAGYTDTQYF